This T cell receptor (beta chain) appears in the sequencing data of a study of blood T cell repertoires in COVID-19. Across the study: Whether acute or convalescent, the COVID-19 samples came from the United States, Italy and Spain. The cDNA or gDNA used as material had been derived from T cells, B-cell-depleted T cells, or PBMCs.

TCRdb keeps only in-frame clones here, not all; method: immunoSEQ multiplex PCR. The sample yields approximately 190,000 clones, roughly 84% seen once. CDR1 is SGHVS and CDR2 is FNYEAQ in the germline V gene. The CDR3 has 16 residues. The ends were cut back, 6 bases at V and 5 bases at J, with 20 bases in the middle. Across about two dozen US areas, participants ranged in age from 18 to 89 years. The sequence was obtained from a woman aged 25 to 39 who had been exposed to COVID-19. Specimen: PBMCs or T cells enriched from blood (not recorded which). V and J are TRBV7-6 and TRBJ2-1, with D tentatively TRBD2 (6 bases). CDR3 amino acids: CASSLGPGAGNNEQFF. The CDR3 DNA reads TGTGCCAGCAGTCTAGGGCCGGGCGCGGGGAACAATGAGCAGTTCTTC.